This T cell receptor (beta chain) was captured in a study of radiation and T cells in renal cell carcinoma. Germline-derived CDR1 and CDR2 are ENHRY and SYGVKD. CDR3 length: 14 amino acids. V shed 11 bases and J 7 bases; nucleotides not matched to a gene: 13. Time point reported: blood 2 weeks post-SBRT. The treatment is: 15 Gy SBRT to primary tumor, nephrectomy 4 weeks later. TCRdb keeps only in-frame clones here, not all; method: immunoSEQ multiplex PCR. The data show some 50,000 clones, with 80% seen just once and about 28% held by the top ten. The receptor was derived from a woman aged 70-85 years with renal cell carcinoma. The chain employs TRBV10-3 and TRBJ2-1; 8 bases are shared with TRBD2. Sequenced here: blood, sampled from a patient whose treatment included radiotherapy and nephrectomy. The CDR3, as DNA: TGTGCCGCCGCCCCCGGGACTAGGTTTAATGAGCAGTTCTTC. The encoded protein is CAAAPGTRFNEQFF.